These 15 T cell receptor beta chains came from one sample sequenced in a study of T cell changes during pregnancy in multiple sclerosis. Measured with immunoSEQ multiplex PCR; TCRdb has only the in-frame clones, and not every one. This sample has around 32,000 clones, with about nine tenths found just once. Sequenced material: CD8+ T cells from peripheral blood mononuclear cells, taken in the second trimester of pregnancy. The receptors stem from a female donor in good health, enrolled as a control in a pregnancy study.

The chain carries TRBV19 and TRBJ2-7; no clear D. The germline V gene encodes CDR1 LNHDA and CDR2 SQIVND (reference sequence). The CDR3 has 12 amino acids. With 7 bases removed from V and 0 bases from J, the gap between germline ends came to 7 bases. The CDR3 DNA reads as TGTGCCAGTATGGGCAGCTCCTACGAGCAGTACTTC. The encoded protein is CASMGSSYEQYF.

This chain joins TRBV30 and TRBJ1-1, with D possibly matching TRBD1 (5 bases). Germline lookup yields CDR1 GTSNPN and CDR2 SVGIG (reference sequence). CDR3 length: 14 residues. V was trimmed by 5 bases and J by 0 bases, leaving 13 bases between them. Here the CDR3 DNA reads TGTGCCTGGGTACACGACAGACTGAACACTGAAGCTTTCTTT. Residues: CAWVHDRLNTEAFF.

The chain joins TRBV27 to TRBJ2-2; D remains unclear. V gave up 0 bases and J gave up 4 bases, with 3 bases separating them. Germline CDR1 MNHEY, CDR2 SMNVEV (reference sequence). The CDR3 consists of 13 residues. The CDR3 spells CASSLSLTGELFF. CDR3 DNA: TGTGCCAGCAGTTTATCACTCACCGGGGAGCTGTTTTTT.

The J gene is TRBJ2-7, the V gene TRBV5-1; TRBD1 matches 12 bases. The CDR3 loop spans 17 amino acids. V shed 4 bases and J 3 bases; nucleotides not matched to a gene: 11. Looked up from germline, CDR1 is SGHRS and CDR2 is YFSETQ. CDR3 loop: CASSTGQGAEVIYEQYF. The CDR3 coding sequence is TGCGCCAGCAGCACGGGACAGGGGGCCGAAGTTATCTACGAGCAGTACTTC.

The rearrangement joins TRBV19 to TRBJ2-3, with 14 positions matching TRBD2. Losses at the gene ends were 6 bases for V and 3 bases for J; bases not matched to a gene: 5. The CDR3 extends over 16 amino acids. The germline CDR1 and CDR2 sequences are LNHDA and SQIVND (reference sequence). The CDR3 DNA is TGTGCCAGTAGCCCGGGACTAGCGGGGGAAACAGATACGCAGTATTTT. Encoded protein: CASSPGLAGETDTQYF.

J is TRBJ1-5 and V is TRBV4-1, with TRBD1 as a possible D gene (5 bases). V was pared by 5 bases and J by 7 bases, with 12 bases between. This CDR3 has 13 amino acids. Germline CDR1 reads MGHRA; CDR2 reads YSYEKL. The CDR3 DNA reads TGCGCCAGCAGCGTTCGGGGGATCCAGCCCCAGCATTTT. Encoded protein: CASSVRGIQPQHF.

This clone was seen a single time. The chain combines TRBV30 with TRBJ2-7; 10 nucleotides agree with TRBD1. V lost 2 bases, J lost 3 bases, and 4 bases stayed unmatched. Germline CDR1 and CDR2: GTSNPN and SVGIG (reference sequence). This CDR3 contains 14 residues. The CDR3: CAWSSGTGDYEQYF. The CDR3 DNA reads as TGTGCCTGGAGTTCCGGGACAGGGGACTACGAGCAGTACTTC.

This chain joins TRBV4-3 and TRBJ1-4; a possible D gene is TRBD1 (5 bases). This CDR3 is built from 18 residues. V lost 0 bases, J lost 7 bases, and 21 bases lay in between. Germline V gene lookup returns CDR1 LGHNA and CDR2 YSLEER. The CDR3 here is CASSQDWGSGGESEKLFF. CDR3 DNA: TGCGCCAGCAGCCAAGATTGGGGATCGGGAGGGGAGTCTGAAAAACTGTTTTTT.

The chain has TRBV19 and TRBJ2-5; a possible D gene is TRBD1 (6 bases). Germline-derived CDR1 and CDR2 are LNHDA and SQIVND (reference sequence). V lost 3 bases to trimming and J lost 3 bases, with 14 bases between them. The CDR3 has 15 amino acids. CDR3 in amino acids: CASSMDGTLEETQYF. The CDR3 coding sequence is TGTGCCAGTAGTATGGACGGGACATTAGAAGAGACCCAGTACTTC. The variable domain in full, completed from reference TRBV19 and TRBJ2-5, reads DGGITQSPKYLFRKEGQNVTLSCEQNLNHDAMYWYRQDPGQGLRLIYYSQIVNDFQKGDIAEGYSVSREKKESFPLTVTSAQKNPTAFYLCASSMDGTLEETQYFGPGTRLLVL.

The V and J genes are TRBV30 and TRBJ2-7; perhaps TRBD1 as D (6 bases). The germline CDR1 and CDR2 sequences are GTSNPN and SVGIG (reference sequence). The ends were cut back, 4 bases at V and 1 base at J, with 14 bases in the middle. The CDR3 runs to 14 residues. This CDR3 reads CAWTPGAGSYEQYF. CDR3 nucleotide sequence: TGTGCCTGGACCCCAGGGGCAGGATCCTACGAGCAGTACTTC. The full variable domain, its missing parts supplied by reference TRBV30 and TRBJ2-7, is SQTIHQWPATLVQPVGSPLSLECTVEGTSNPNLYWYRQAAGRGLQLLFYSVGIGQISSEVPQNLSASRPQDRQFILSSKKLLLSDSGFYLCAWTPGAGSYEQYFGPGTRLTVT.

CDR3 loop: CASSVWDNSNQPQHF. The CDR3 DNA reads as TGTGCCAGCAGTGTTTGGGACAATAGCAATCAGCCCCAGCATTTT. The rearrangement uses TRBV2 and TRBJ1-5, with D perhaps TRBD1 (6 bases). CDR1 is SNHLY, CDR2 FYNNEI, per germline. CDR3 length: 15 amino acids. Between the trimmed V and J ends, which lost 4 bases and 0 bases, there was a span of 10 bases.

This clone was counted a single time. The gene calls are TRBV4-3 and TRBJ1-1, with D possibly being TRBD1 (5 bases). The CDR3 length is 15 residues. The V end was cut by 3 bases, the J end by 3 bases, with 14 bases between. CDR1 is LGHNA, CDR2 YSLEER, per germline. The CDR3 sequence is CASSHEQDFDTEAFF. The CDR3 DNA reads TGCGCCAGCAGCCACGAACAGGATTTTGACACTGAAGCTTTCTTT.

The rearrangement joins TRBV7-8 to TRBJ1-1; D remains ambiguous. Deletions cut 0 bases from V and 10 bases from J, with 27 bases between. This CDR3 is built from 18 residues. The germline V gene encodes CDR1 SGHVS and CDR2 FQNEAQ. Here the CDR3 DNA reads TGTGCCAGCAGCTTAGCGCGAGGGTACGATCTGCAAAACCCAAGAGCTTTCTTT. Its protein product is CASSLARGYDLQNPRAFF.

This chain joins TRBV6-5 and TRBJ1-4; D might be TRBD1 (5 bases). The CDR3 is made up of 15 amino acids. Germline V gene lookup returns CDR1 MNHEY and CDR2 SVGAGI. V was trimmed by 2 bases and J by 4 bases, leaving 11 bases between them. This CDR3 is CASSYTSGFNEKLFF. The CDR3 region has the DNA TGTGCCAGCAGTTACACTTCAGGGTTTAATGAAAAACTGTTTTTT.

The V and J genes are TRBV14 and TRBJ1-1; a weak D match, TRBD1 (6 bases). With 4 bases removed from V and 3 bases from J, the gap between germline ends came to 21 bases. Germline values: CDR1 SGHDN, CDR2 FVKESK. The CDR3 is 17 amino acids. CDR3 coding DNA: TGTGCCAGCAGCCCGATAACAGGGCCCGGATTATACACTGAAGCTTTCTTT. Protein product: CASSPITGPGLYTEAFF.